This entry is about one T cell receptor beta chain. This record belongs to a study of CXCR3-negative and CXCR3-positive naive CD8 T cells. The CDR3 totals 15 residues. Germline-derived CDR1 and CDR2 are SNHLY and FYNNEI. It was by 5' RACE with UMI labels that the TRB cDNA libraries were prepared. TCRdb reprocessed the 5' RACE reads and keeps a single row for each CDR3 protein, giving no DNA. This sample contains roughly 48,000 distinct CDR3 sequences. The chain has TRBV2 and TRBJ1-2; the D call of TRBD1 rests on TCRdb alone, since no DNA is present to check it. The sample taken for sequencing was memory CD8+ T cells from blood. This receptor was taken from a human donor in good health. Some clones in this sample may be carry-over from other donors' samples. The CDR3 loop reads CASSESRGLYYGYTF.